A single sample gave rise to the 21 T cell receptor beta chains below, sequenced in a study of Tregs in tolerant kidney transplant recipients. Assay used: immunoSEQ multiplex PCR; TCRdb lists only in-frame clones, some missing. The sample contains approximately 41,000 clones, less than 97% of which appear only once. No antigen has been identified for these receptors. Source material: Tregs from blood cultured with allogeneic cells. These receptors originate from a human donor in good health.

The V gene is TRBV2, the J gene TRBJ2-7; D is perhaps TRBD1 or TRBD2 (5 bases each). Germline loops: CDR1 SNHLY, CDR2 FYNNEI. The V and J ends lost 6 bases and 2 bases respectively, with 11 bases between them. This CDR3 contains 13 residues. The CDR3 reads CASRREGTYEQYF. The CDR3 bases are TGTGCCAGCAGACGAGAGGGGACCTACGAGCAGTACTTC.

The CDR3 DNA follows: TGTGCCATCAGTGCATCCCAGGGTGGCCGGGGACAGCCCCAGCATTTT. It encodes CAISASQGGRGQPQHF. The chain recombines TRBV10-3 with TRBJ1-5, with D maybe TRBD1 (5 bases). Germline CDR1 and CDR2: ENHRY and SYGVKD. V lost 4 bases and J lost 7, with 20 bases in between. The CDR3 is made up of 16 amino acids.

The chain carries TRBV25-1 and TRBJ1-2; D unclear. With 4 bases removed from V and 0 bases from J, the gap between germline ends came to 6 bases. Germline-derived CDR1 and CDR2 are MGHDK and SYGVNS. The CDR3 is 13 residues long. The CDR3 sequence is CASSADTNYGYTF. CDR3 in DNA: TGTGCCAGCAGTGCAGACACTAACTATGGCTACACCTTC.

The CDR3 region has the DNA TGTGCCAGCAGCTTAGCGGGGGGTCTAGCCAAAAACATTCAGTACTTC. Translating it yields CASSLAGGLAKNIQYF. This chain joins TRBV7-9 and TRBJ2-4; D might be TRBD2 (6 bases). Germline assignment: CDR1 SEHNR and CDR2 FQNEAQ (reference sequence). Trimming removed 0 bases at V and 0 bases at J, with 9 bases between. This CDR3 has 16 residues.

The chain employs TRBV6-4 and TRBJ2-1; TRBD2 agrees at 7 bases. The CDR3 runs to 14 residues. The germline CDR1 and CDR2 sequences are MRHNA and SNTAGT. V lost 0 bases, J lost 5 bases, and 1 base stayed unmatched. DNA of the CDR3: TGTGCCAGCAGTGACTCTGGGGGGGACAATGAGCAGTTCTTC. It translates to CASSDSGGDNEQFF.

The V and J genes are TRBV27 and TRBJ1-3; 8 nucleotides match TRBD1. Per the germline V gene, CDR1 is MNHEY and CDR2 is SMNVEV (reference sequence). CDR3 length equals 15 residues. The J segment lost 3 bases and the V segment lost 5 bases, leaving 6 bases of the junction unmatched. CDR3 residues: CASSRTGTLGNTIYF. CDR3 coding DNA: TGTGCCAGCAGTCGGACAGGGACGCTTGGAAACACCATATATTTT.

V gene TRBV5-1 combines with J gene TRBJ1-5, with 7 nucleotides matching TRBD1. In germline, CDR1 is SGHRS, CDR2 YFSETQ. The CDR3 is 13 amino acids. Losses at the gene ends were 3 bases for V and 9 bases for J; bases not matched to a gene: 6. The CDR3 sequence: CASSSGTAGPQHF. CDR3 DNA sequence: TGCGCCAGCAGCTCCGGGACAGCAGGGCCCCAGCATTTT. The full variable domain, in which reference TRBV5-1 and TRBJ1-5 provide the parts outside the CDR3, is KAGVTQTPRYLIKTRGQQVTLSCSPISGHRSVSWYQQTPGQGLQFLFEYFSETQRNKGNFPGRFSGRQFSNSRSEMNVSTLELGDSALYLCASSSGTAGPQHFGDGTRLSIL.

J is TRBJ1-2 and V is TRBV5-4; no clear D. V was clipped by 0 bases and J by 0 bases, with 12 bases between them. This CDR3 region has 16 residues. The germline V gene encodes CDR1 SGHNT and CDR2 YYREEE (reference sequence). The CDR3 sequence is CASSLAAGGTNYGYTF. The DNA for the CDR3 is TGTGCCAGCAGCTTGGCCGCGGGCGGGACTAACTATGGCTACACCTTC.

This clone was recorded only once. J is TRBJ1-5 and V is TRBV19, with 8 bases matching TRBD1. The CDR3 is 16 residues long. The V gene end was trimmed by 5 bases and the J gene end by 0 bases; junction bases not matched to a gene: 6. The germline CDR1 and CDR2 sequences are LNHDA and SQIVND (reference sequence). The CDR3 protein is CASSPYRGNSNQPQHF. The CDR3 region has the DNA TGTGCCAGTAGTCCATACAGGGGGAATAGCAATCAGCCCCAGCATTTT.

DNA for the CDR3: TGTGCCAGTAAGGGCGGGGGGGCGTTCATATACAATGAGCAGTTCTTC. Protein sequence: CASKGGGAFIYNEQFF. The chain employs TRBV19 and TRBJ2-1; 9 bases map to TRBD2. Germline V gene sequence: CDR1 LNHDA, CDR2 SQIVND (reference sequence). This CDR3 comprises 16 residues. V shed 7 bases, J shed 4 bases, and the junction held 11 bases outside the gene matches.

This chain joins TRBV2 and TRBJ2-5, with a possible D match to TRBD1 (5 bases). The J call is uncertain, as TRBJ2-7 better fits the DNA end. This CDR3 spans 14 amino acids. Germline CDR1 SNHLY, CDR2 FYNNEI. CDR3 region: CASSSGRGTYEQYF. The DNA for the CDR3 is TGTGCCAGCAGCTCCGGTAGGGGAACATACGAGCAGTACTTC.

V and J are TRBV6-5 and TRBJ1-1; 8 nucleotides agree with TRBD1. The germline CDR1 and CDR2 sequences are MNHEY and SVGAGI. The CDR3 has 15 residues. Unmatched junction bases numbered 5, after V lost 2 bases and J lost 3 bases. The CDR3 DNA follows: TGTGCCAGCAGTTACCAGACAGGGGCCTACACTGAAGCTTTCTTT. This translates into CASSYQTGAYTEAFF.

V usage is TRBV7-9 and J usage is TRBJ1-1; D unclear. The CDR3 runs to 13 residues. Germline V lookup: CDR1 SEHNR, CDR2 FQNEAQ (reference sequence). Trimming stripped 2 bases from V and 4 bases from J, with 8 bases between. The CDR3 DNA sequence: TGTGCCAGCAGCTTATCAAGGATCACTGAAGCTTTCTTT. It encodes CASSLSRITEAFF.

The J gene is TRBJ2-5, the V gene TRBV5-1; the D gene is possibly TRBD2 (6 bases). Deletions cut 4 bases from V and 5 bases from J, with 18 bases between. Germline CDR1 is SGHRS and CDR2 is YFSETQ. The CDR3 runs 15 residues. CDR3 DNA: TGCGCCAGCAGCCAGGGACTGCCAGTGGAGGAGACCCAGTACTTC. It is translated as CASSQGLPVEETQYF. Using reference TRBV5-1 and TRBJ2-5 for the parts outside the CDR3, the full variable domain is KAGVTQTPRYLIKTRGQQVTLSCSPISGHRSVSWYQQTPGQGLQFLFEYFSETQRNKGNFPGRFSGRQFSNSRSEMNVSTLELGDSALYLCASSQGLPVEETQYFGPGTRLLVL.

The gene calls are TRBV29-1 and TRBJ1-1; D is possibly TRBD1 (5 bases). V was clipped by 7 bases and J by 0 bases, with 15 bases between them. This CDR3 is built from 14 residues. The V gene's germline CDR1 is SQVTM and CDR2 ANQGSEA. The DNA of the CDR3 is TGCAGCGCCAGACGTGGGGGGATGAACACTGAAGCTTTCTTT. Its protein product is CSARRGGMNTEAFF.

This sequence joins TRBV7-9 and TRBJ2-5, with D uncertain. CDR1 and CDR2 from the germline V gene are SEHNR and FQNEAQ (reference sequence). The V end was cut by 3 bases, the J end by 4 bases, with 18 bases between. CDR3 length: 16 amino acids. CDR3 in amino acids: CASSFSNDPFRETQYF. CDR3 nucleotides: TGTGCCAGCAGCTTTAGTAACGACCCCTTTAGAGAGACCCAGTACTTC.

The chain couples TRBV6-1 to TRBJ1-2; 7 nucleotides line up with TRBD1. V shed 8 bases, J shed 4 bases, and the junction held 4 bases outside the gene matches. The CDR3 length is 12 residues. In germline, CDR1 is MNHNS, CDR2 SASEGT. CDR3 sequence reads: CASSRDSYGYTF. In nucleotides, the CDR3 is TGTGCCAGCTCCCGGGACAGCTATGGCTACACCTTC.

The chain recombines TRBV5-1 with TRBJ1-4; possible D gene TRBD1, 5 bases. The CDR3 consists of 13 residues. Germline V gives CDR1 SGHRS, CDR2 YFSETQ. V shed 2 bases and J shed 7 bases, with 9 bases lying between them. The CDR3 region is CASSLGAGEKLFF. CDR3 coding DNA: TGCGCCAGCAGCTTAGGGGCGGGTGAAAAACTGTTTTTT.

This clone appeared a single time. The chain joins TRBV14 to TRBJ2-7, with no clear D. V gave up 5 bases and J gave up 2 bases, with 13 bases separating them. The CDR3 is 14 amino acids. The germline CDR1 and CDR2 sequences are SGHDN and FVKESK. DNA of the CDR3: TGTGCCAGCAGCACGGCGGCGCCCGCCTACGAGCAGTACTTC. Its protein is CASSTAAPAYEQYF.

CDR3: CASSSGDRGGEQYF. The CDR3 nucleotides are TGTGCCAGCAGCTCCGGGGACAGGGGTGGCGAGCAGTACTTC. The chain recombines TRBV7-9 with TRBJ2-7; 10 nucleotides agree with TRBD1. The CDR3 is 14 residues long. V was clipped by 4 bases and J by 6 bases; unmatched bases: 6. The V gene's germline CDR1 is SEHNR and CDR2 FQNEAQ (reference sequence).

As concerns this clone: A junction boundary mismatches the germline segment, possibly from a read error. The rearrangement joins TRBV7-7 to TRBJ1-5; D may be TRBD1 (6 bases). Germline CDR1 SSHAT, CDR2 FNYEAQ (reference sequence). This CDR3 is 17 amino acids long. The CDR3 sequence is CASTLIRQVLSNQPQHF. CDR3 DNA sequence: TGTGCTAGCACCCTAATAAGACAGGTGCTTAGCAATCAGCCCCAGCATTTT. Full variable domain (remainder filled in from reference TRBV7-7 and TRBJ1-5): GAGVSQSPRYKVTKRGQDVTLRCDPISSHATLYWYQQALGQGPEFLTYFNYEAQPDKSGLPSDRFSAERPEGSISTLTIQRTEQRDSAMYRCASTLIRQVLSNQPQHFGDGTRLSIL.